A single sample gave rise to the 15 T cell receptor beta chains below, sequenced in a study of T-cell memory formation after mild COVID-19. TCRdb analysed the 5' RACE reads with MiXCR anew, one entry per CDR3 protein. The table includes roughly 560,000 distinct CDR3 sequences, roughly 22% detected once. Material for sequencing was PBMCs or a T cell subset sorted from them (not recorded which). Receptors originate from an adult woman who had mild COVID-19 (a few samples of this study predate the infection). Cell type and time point are not known.

The chain has TRBV5-1 and TRBJ2-1; 7 bases map to TRBD2. Per germline, CDR1 SGHRS and CDR2 YFSETQ. This CDR3 has 14 residues. The junction had 4 bases not matched to a gene; V was cut back by 2 bases and J by 5 bases. CDR3 sequence reads: CASSFFAGDNEQFF. The CDR3 region has the DNA TGCGCCAGCAGCTTTTTCGCGGGGGACAATGAGCAGTTCTTC.

There are a few counts of this clonotype. The V and J genes are TRBV9 and TRBJ1-5; D gene uncertain. This CDR3 comprises 15 residues. Germline V CDR1 and CDR2: SGDLS, YYNGEE. Trimming cost V 1 base and J 4 bases, with 12 bases left between them. CDR3 in amino acids: CASSVSPKSNQPQHF. In DNA, the CDR3 is TGTGCCAGCAGCGTATCGCCGAAAAGTAATCAGCCCCAGCATTTT.

The chain joins TRBV2 to TRBJ1-4, with D hard to call. The CDR3 contains 13 residues. V was cut by 2 bases and J by 12 bases, with 13 bases left in between. The V gene's germline CDR1 is SNHLY and CDR2 FYNNEI. CDR3: CASSEHTDGELFF. The CDR3 region has the DNA TGTGCCAGCAGTGAACACACCGATGGGGAACTGTTTTTT.

This clonotype was counted between two and nine times. The CDR3 loop reads CASSKRVCYEQFF. Here the CDR3 DNA reads TGTGCCAGCAGCAAAAGGGTCTGTTATGAGCAGTTCTTC. V gene TRBV21-1 combines with J gene TRBJ2-1. TRBV21-1 is a documented pseudogene. This CDR3 comprises 13 residues.

The chain links TRBV5-1 to TRBJ2-1, with 11 positions matching TRBD1. In germline, CDR1 is SGHRS, CDR2 YFSETQ. CDR3 length equals 15 residues. J gave up 8 bases and V 4 bases, and 8 bases lay outside the gene matches. The CDR3 DNA follows: TGCGCCAGCAGCCCCGGGACAGGGGGGTGGGATGAGCAGTTCTTC. Translating gives CASSPGTGGWDEQFF.

This clonotype was detected a few times. The V and J genes are TRBV18 and TRBJ2-2; D not resolved. The V gene's germline CDR1 is KGHSH and CDR2 LQKENI. This CDR3 spans 15 amino acids. V gave up 2 bases and J gave up 0 bases, with 7 bases separating them. For the CDR3, the DNA is TGTGCCAGCTCACCAGGGCAGCCGAACACCGGGGAGCTGTTTTTT. This encodes CASSPGQPNTGELFF.

The chain couples TRBV7-6 to TRBJ2-1; TRBD2 matches 7 bases. V gave up 5 bases and J gave up 0 bases; unmatched junction bases: 7. The CDR3 covers 16 residues. Germline CDR1 SGHVS, CDR2 FNYEAQ. CDR3 residues: CASSTPAGSSYNEQFF. CDR3 bases: TGTGCCAGCAGCACCCCAGCGGGAAGCTCCTACAATGAGCAGTTCTTC.

V is TRBV20-1 and J is TRBJ2-2, with TRBD1 as a possible D gene (5 bases). The V gene lost 3 bases and the J gene lost 6 bases, with 11 bases spanning the gap. The CDR3 extends over 13 amino acids. Germline V gene lookup returns CDR1 DFQATT and CDR2 SNEGSKA (reference sequence). The CDR3 sequence is CSASQGLSGELFF. For the CDR3, the DNA is TGCAGTGCTAGTCAGGGTCTCTCCGGGGAGCTGTTTTTT.

The gene calls are TRBV7-6 and TRBJ1-1; D is perhaps TRBD1 (6 bases). The V end lost 5 bases, the J end lost 4 bases, and 14 bases lay between the germline ends. CDR3 length: 14 amino acids. Germline loops: CDR1 SGHVS, CDR2 FNYEAQ. The CDR3 nucleotides read TGTGCCAGCAGCGGGGACACCCGGAGCACTGAAGCTTTCTTT. This encodes CASSGDTRSTEAFF.

This clonotype was counted only a few times. CDR3 bases: TGTGCCAGCAGCTTAGAGTCCAGGTTTGAAGCTTTCTTT. Its translation is CASSLESRFEAFF. The chain combines TRBV7-9 with TRBJ1-1; D is unclear. Per germline, CDR1 SEHNR and CDR2 FQNEAQ (reference sequence). The CDR3 totals 13 residues. Trimming pared 1 base from V and 7 bases from J, leaving 10 bases between.

This clonotype was observed a handful of times. As DNA, the CDR3 is TGTGCCAGCAGTTCCTTTCAGGGGGCCAACTATGGCTACACCTTC. Its protein is CASSSFQGANYGYTF. This chain uses TRBV12-3 or TRBV12-4 with TRBJ1-2, with TRBD1 matching over 8 bases. This CDR3 is 15 amino acids long. The ends lost 4 bases at V and 2 bases at J; junction bases unmatched: 6.

The chain joins TRBV2 to TRBJ2-7; 8 bases map to TRBD2. Per germline, CDR1 SNHLY and CDR2 FYNNEI. Trimming removed 4 bases from V and 3 bases from J; junction bases left unmatched: 5. The CDR3 runs to 14 residues. The CDR3 coding sequence is TGTGCCAGCAGTGTCGGGACTAGAGTCTACGAGCAGTACTTC. It is translated as CASSVGTRVYEQYF. Combining the CDR3 with reference TRBV2 and TRBJ2-7 gives the whole variable domain EPEVTQTPSHQVTQMGQEVILRCVPISNHLYFYWYRQILGQKVEFLVSFYNNEISEKSEIFDDQFSVERPDGSNFTLKIRSTKLEDSAMYFCASSVGTRVYEQYFGPGTRLTVT.

The table lists this clonotype with a few counts. The V and J genes are TRBV5-1 and TRBJ2-3; 8 bases map to TRBD2. This CDR3 contains 15 residues. J lost 4 bases, V lost 0 bases, and 4 bases had no gene match. Germline V lookup: CDR1 SGHRS, CDR2 YFSETQ. The DNA of the CDR3 is TGCGCCAGCAGCTTGGCCGGCGGGGGGCCAGATACGCAGTATTTT. It translates to CASSLAGGGPDTQYF.

This clonotype was counted a few times. This chain joins TRBV25-1 and TRBJ1-3; no firm D call. The germline gives CDR1 MGHDK, CDR2 SYGVNS. The ends were cut back, 6 bases at V and 12 bases at J, with 18 bases in the middle. There are 13 residues in the CDR3. CDR3 residues: CASSPGMEPGIYF. Here the CDR3 DNA reads TGTGCCAGCAGCCCCGGGATGGAACCCGGCATATATTTT. Combining the CDR3 with reference TRBV25-1 and TRBJ1-3 gives the whole variable domain EADIYQTPRYLVIGTGKKITLECSQTMGHDKMYWYQQDPGMELHLIHYSYGVNSTEKGDLSSESTVSRIRTEHFPLTLESARPSHTSQYLCASSPGMEPGIYFGEGSWLTVV.

A few counts support this clonotype. This rearrangement joins TRBV20-1 to TRBJ1-6; D ambiguous. Germline V lookup: CDR1 DFQATT, CDR2 SNEGSKA (reference sequence). Deletions cut 0 bases from V and 7 bases from J, with 13 bases between. There are 15 residues in the CDR3. The CDR3 loop is CSARDWQALNSPLHF. The CDR3 coding sequence is TGCAGTGCTAGAGATTGGCAGGCCTTAAATTCACCCCTCCACTTT.